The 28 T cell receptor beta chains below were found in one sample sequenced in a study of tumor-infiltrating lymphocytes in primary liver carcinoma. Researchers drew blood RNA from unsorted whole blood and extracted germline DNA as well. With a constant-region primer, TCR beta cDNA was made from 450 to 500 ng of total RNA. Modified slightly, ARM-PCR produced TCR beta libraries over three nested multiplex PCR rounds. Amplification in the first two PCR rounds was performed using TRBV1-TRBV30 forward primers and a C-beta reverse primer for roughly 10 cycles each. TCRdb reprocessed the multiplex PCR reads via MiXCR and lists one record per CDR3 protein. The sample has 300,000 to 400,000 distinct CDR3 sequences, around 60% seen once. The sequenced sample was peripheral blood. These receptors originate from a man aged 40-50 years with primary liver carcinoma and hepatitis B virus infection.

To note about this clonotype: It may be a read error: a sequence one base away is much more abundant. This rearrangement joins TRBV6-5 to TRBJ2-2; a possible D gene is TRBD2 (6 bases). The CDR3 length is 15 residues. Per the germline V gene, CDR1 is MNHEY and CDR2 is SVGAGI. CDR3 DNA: TGTGGCAGCACCCGCGGGGTGTTTGACACCGGGGAGCTGTTTTTT. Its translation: CGSTRGVFDTGELFF.

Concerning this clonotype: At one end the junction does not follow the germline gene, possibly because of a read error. CDR3 bases: TGTGCCAGCAACCCTAGCTGGTCTGGCACAGATACGCACTACTTT. It specifies CASNPSWSGTDTHYF. V is TRBV6-5 and J is TRBJ2-3; perhaps TRBD2 as D (5 bases). The CDR3 totals 15 residues. Germline V gene data show CDR1 as MNHEY and CDR2 as SVGAGI.

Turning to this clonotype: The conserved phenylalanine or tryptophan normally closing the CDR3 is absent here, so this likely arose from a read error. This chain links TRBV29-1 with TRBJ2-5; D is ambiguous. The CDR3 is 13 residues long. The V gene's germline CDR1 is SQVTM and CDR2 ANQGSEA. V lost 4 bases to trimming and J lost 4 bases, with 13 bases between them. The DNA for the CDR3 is TGCAGCGTTGCGGTAAGGGCCAGAGAGACCCAGTACCTC. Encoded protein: CSVAVRARETQYL.

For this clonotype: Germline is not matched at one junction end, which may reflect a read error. The CDR3 DNA reads TGCGCCAGCAGTACACTCTACAATGAGCAGTTCTTC. Protein product: CASSTLYNEQFF. The chain links TRBV12-3 or TRBV12-4 to TRBJ2-1; D unresolved. CDR3 length equals 12 residues.

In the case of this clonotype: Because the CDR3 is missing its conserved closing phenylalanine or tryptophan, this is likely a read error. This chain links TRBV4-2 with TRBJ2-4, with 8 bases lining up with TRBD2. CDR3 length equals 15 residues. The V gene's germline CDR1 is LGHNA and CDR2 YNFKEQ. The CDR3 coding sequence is TGTGCCGGCAACGCGGGAGGAGGAGCCAAAAACATCCAGTACTAC. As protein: CAGNAGGGAKNIQYY.

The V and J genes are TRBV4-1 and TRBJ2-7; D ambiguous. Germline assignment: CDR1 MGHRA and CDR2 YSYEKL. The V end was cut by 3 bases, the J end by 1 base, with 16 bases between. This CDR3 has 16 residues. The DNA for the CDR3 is TGCGCCAGCAGCCAGGATTGGGCAAGCGAGTCCTACGAGCAGTACTTC. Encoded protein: CASSQDWASESYEQYF.

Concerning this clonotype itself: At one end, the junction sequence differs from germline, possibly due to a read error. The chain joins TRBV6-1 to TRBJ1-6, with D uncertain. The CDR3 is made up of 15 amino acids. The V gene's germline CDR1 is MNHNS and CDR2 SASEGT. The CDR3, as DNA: TGTGTCAGCTCGGCGAGCTCTCAGCAGAATTCACCCCTCCACTTT. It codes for CVSSASSQQNSPLHF.

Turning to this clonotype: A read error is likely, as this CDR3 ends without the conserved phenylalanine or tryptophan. CDR3 protein: CASSFTSGLGETQYI. CDR3 nucleotide sequence: TGTGCCAGCAGCTTTACTAGCGGCCTAGGGGAAACCCAGTACATC. The rearrangement joins TRBV11-2 to TRBJ2-5; 8 bases map to TRBD2. The CDR3 is 15 residues long. The V gene's germline CDR1 is SGHAT and CDR2 FQNNGV. Trimming removed 3 bases from V and 8 bases from J; junction bases left unmatched: 11.

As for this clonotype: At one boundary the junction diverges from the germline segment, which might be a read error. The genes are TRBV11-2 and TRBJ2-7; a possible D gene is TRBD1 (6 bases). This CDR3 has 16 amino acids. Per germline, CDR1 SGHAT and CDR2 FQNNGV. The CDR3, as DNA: TGTGCCAGCAGCCACCTAACCGACAGGAGAGGTTACGAGCACTACTTC. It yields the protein CASSHLTDRRGYEHYF.

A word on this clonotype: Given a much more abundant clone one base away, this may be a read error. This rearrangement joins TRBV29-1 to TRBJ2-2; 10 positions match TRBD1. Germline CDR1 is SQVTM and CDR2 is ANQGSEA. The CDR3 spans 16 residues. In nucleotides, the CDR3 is TGCAGCGTTGCAAACTCCGGGACAGGGGTAGCCGGGGAGCTGTCTTTT. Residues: CSVANSGTGVAGELSF.

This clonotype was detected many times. The DNA of the CDR3 is TGTGCCAGCAGCTCAAACAGGGGAAGTCATTCACCCCTCCACTTT. Translated, it gives CASSSNRGSHSPLHF. The V gene is TRBV11-2, the J gene TRBJ1-6, with 7 bases identical to TRBD1. Losses at the gene ends were 4 bases for V and 8 bases for J; bases not matched to a gene: 8. Germline CDR1 reads SGHAT; CDR2 reads FQNNGV. CDR3 length: 15 amino acids.

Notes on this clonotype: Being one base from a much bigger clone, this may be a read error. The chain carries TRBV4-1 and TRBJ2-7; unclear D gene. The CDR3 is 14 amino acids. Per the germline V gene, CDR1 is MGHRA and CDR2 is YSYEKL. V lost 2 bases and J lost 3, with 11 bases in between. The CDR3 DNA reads TGCGCCAGCAGCCAATACCCAAAGATCTACGAGCAGTACTTC. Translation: CASSQYPKIYEQYF.

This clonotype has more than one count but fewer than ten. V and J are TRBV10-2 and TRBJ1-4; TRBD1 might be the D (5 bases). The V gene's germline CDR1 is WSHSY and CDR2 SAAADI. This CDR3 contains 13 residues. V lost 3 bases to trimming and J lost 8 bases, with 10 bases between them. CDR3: CASSDGRGEKLFF. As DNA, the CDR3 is TGCGCCAGCAGTGACGGCCGGGGGGAAAAACTGTTTTTT.

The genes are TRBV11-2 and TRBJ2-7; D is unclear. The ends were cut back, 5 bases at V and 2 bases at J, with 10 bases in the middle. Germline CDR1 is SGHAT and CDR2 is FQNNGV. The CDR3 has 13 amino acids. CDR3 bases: TGTGCCAGCAGCGTATCGATAACCTACGAGCAGTACTTC. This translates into CASSVSITYEQYF.

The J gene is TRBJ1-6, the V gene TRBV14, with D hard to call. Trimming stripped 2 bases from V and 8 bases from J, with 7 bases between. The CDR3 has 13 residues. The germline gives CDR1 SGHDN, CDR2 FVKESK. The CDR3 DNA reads TGTGCCAGCAGCCAATTGATAGATTCACCCCTCCACTTT. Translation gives CASSQLIDSPLHF.

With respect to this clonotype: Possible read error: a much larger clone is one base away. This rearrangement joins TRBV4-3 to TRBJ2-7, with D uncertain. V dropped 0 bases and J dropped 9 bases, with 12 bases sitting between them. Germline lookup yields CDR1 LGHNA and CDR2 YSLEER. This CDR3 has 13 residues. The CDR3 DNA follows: TGCGCCAGCAGCCAAGATCCCGAGCTTCGGCAGTACTTC. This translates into CASSQDPELRQYF.

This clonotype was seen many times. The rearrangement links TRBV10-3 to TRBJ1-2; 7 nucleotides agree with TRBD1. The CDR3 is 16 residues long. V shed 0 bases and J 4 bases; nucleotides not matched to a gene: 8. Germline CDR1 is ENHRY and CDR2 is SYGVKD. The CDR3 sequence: CAISESPTGHSYGYTF. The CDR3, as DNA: TGTGCCATCAGTGAGTCTCCGACAGGGCACAGCTATGGCTACACCTTC.

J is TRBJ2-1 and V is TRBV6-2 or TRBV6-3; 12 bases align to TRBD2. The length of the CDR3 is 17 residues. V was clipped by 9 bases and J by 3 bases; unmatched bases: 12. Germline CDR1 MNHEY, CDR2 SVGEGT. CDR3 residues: CARSFMRTSGIYNEQFF. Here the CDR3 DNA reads TGTGCCAGGAGCTTCATGAGGACTAGCGGGATCTACAATGAGCAGTTCTTC.

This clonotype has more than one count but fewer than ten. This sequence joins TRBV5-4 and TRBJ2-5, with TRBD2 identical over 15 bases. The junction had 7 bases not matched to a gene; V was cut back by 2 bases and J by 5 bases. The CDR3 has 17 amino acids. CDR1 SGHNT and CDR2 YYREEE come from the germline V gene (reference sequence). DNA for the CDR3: TGTGCCAGCAGCTTTGGACTAGCGGGAGGGGGAGAGGAGACCCAGTACTTC. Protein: CASSFGLAGGGEETQYF. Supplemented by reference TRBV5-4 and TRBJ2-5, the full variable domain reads ETGVTQSPTHLIKTRGQQVTLRCSSQSGHNTVSWYQQALGQGPQFIFQYYREEENGRGNFPPRFSGLQFPNYSSELNVNALELDDSALYLCASSFGLAGGGEETQYFGPGTRLLVL.

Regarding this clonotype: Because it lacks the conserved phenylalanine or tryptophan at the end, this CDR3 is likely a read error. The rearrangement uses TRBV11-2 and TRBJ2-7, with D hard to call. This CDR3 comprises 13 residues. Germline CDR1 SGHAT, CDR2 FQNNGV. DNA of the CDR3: TGTGCTAGCAGTTTAACCCGAGTAGGCGAGCAGTACCTC. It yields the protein CASSLTRVGEQYL.

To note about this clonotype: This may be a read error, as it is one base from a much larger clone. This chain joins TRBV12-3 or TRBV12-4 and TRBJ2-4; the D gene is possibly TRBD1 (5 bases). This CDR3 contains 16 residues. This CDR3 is CVSTPSGQNAKNIQYF. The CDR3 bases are TGTGTCAGCACCCCCTCCGGACAAAATGCCAAAAACATTCAGTACTTC.

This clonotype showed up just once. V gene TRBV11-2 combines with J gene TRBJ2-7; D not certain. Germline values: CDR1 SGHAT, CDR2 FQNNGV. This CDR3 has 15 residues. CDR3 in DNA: TGTGTCGGCAGCCTCGGCGAGACTCTACCCTACGAGCAGTACTTC. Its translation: CVGSLGETLPYEQYF.

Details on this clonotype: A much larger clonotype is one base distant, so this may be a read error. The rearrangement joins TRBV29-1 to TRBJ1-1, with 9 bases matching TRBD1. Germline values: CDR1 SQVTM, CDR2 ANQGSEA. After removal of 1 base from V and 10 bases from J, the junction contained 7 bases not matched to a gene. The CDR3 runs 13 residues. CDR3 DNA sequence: TGCAGCGTTGAAGCGGGACAGGGTGCTGGAGCTTTCTTT. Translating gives CSVEAGQGAGAFF. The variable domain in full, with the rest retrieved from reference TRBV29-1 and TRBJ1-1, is SAVISQKPSRDICQRGTSLTIQCQVDSQVTMMFWYRQQPGQSLTLIATANQGSEATYESGFVIDKFPISRPNLTFSTLTVSNMSPEDSSIYLCSVEAGQGAGAFFGQGTRLTVV.

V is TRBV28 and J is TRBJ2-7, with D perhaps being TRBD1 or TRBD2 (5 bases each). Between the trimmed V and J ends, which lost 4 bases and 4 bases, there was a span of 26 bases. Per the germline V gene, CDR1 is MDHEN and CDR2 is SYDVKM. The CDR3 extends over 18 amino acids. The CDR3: CASSSHRSPTGTHYEQYF. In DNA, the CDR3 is TGTGCCAGCAGTTCGCACCGCTCGCCGACCGGGACCCATTACGAGCAGTACTTC.

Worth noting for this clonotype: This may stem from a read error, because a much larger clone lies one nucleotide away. CDR3 nucleotide sequence: TGTGTCAGCAGCTATGGAGCCTCCTACGAGCAGTACTTC. Translation gives CVSSYGASYEQYF. The genes are TRBV7-8 and TRBJ2-7; D gene uncertain. From germline, CDR1 is SGHVS and CDR2 FQNEAQ. This CDR3 has 13 amino acids.

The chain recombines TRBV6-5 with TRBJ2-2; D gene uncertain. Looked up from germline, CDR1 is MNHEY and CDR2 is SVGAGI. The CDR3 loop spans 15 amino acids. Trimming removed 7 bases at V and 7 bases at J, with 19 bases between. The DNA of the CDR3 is TGTGCCAGCACTACGGGCGATGCGAATATCGGGGAGCTGTTTTTT. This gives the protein CASTTGDANIGELFF.

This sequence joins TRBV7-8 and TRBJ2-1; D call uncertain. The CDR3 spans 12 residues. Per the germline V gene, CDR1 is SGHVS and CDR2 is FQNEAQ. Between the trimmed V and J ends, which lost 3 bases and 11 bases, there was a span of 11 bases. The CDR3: CASSLSGNKQFF. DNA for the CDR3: TGTGCCAGCAGCTTGTCTGGGAATAAGCAGTTCTTC.

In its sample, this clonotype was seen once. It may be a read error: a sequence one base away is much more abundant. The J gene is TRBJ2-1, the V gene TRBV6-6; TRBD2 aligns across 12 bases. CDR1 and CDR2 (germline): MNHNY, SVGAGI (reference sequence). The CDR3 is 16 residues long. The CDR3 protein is CSSSYPLTSGSNEQFF. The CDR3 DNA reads TGTTCCAGCAGTTATCCCCTGACTAGCGGGAGCAATGAGCAGTTCTTC.